Below, one TCR beta chain is given with its context. The data originate from a study of blood T cell repertoires in COVID-19. Overall study context: From T cells, B-cell-depleted T cells, or PBMCs came the material, which was cDNA or gDNA.

Sequencing used immunoSEQ multiplex PCR; TCRdb keeps in-frame clones, though not all of them. The sample has 220,000 or so clones, 80% to 85% seen once. V was pared by 1 base and J by 8 bases, with 11 bases between. Germline CDR1 reads SGHDN; CDR2 reads FVKESK. This CDR3 contains 13 residues. The receptor was derived from a woman of 80 years or more with COVID-19, enrolled during active disease. The rearrangement joins TRBV14 to TRBJ1-2, with unresolved D. Sequences were obtained from peripheral blood. The CDR3: CASSQGLSRGYTF. CDR3 bases: TGTGCCAGCAGCCAAGGCTTGTCCAGGGGCTACACCTTC.